This T cell receptor (beta chain) was retrieved from a study of blood T cell repertoires in COVID-19. About the study: Samples of COVID-19 (acute and convalescent) were obtained from the United States, Italy and Spain.

Per the study methods: Amplification from reference gene primers served as the basis for estimated nucleated cell counts. Repertoires were generated with immunoSEQ multiplex PCR, while TCRdb's copy carries only in-frame clones and drops some. V, J and clone size are taken as reported in that table, and D and trimming were inferred from the DNA itself. The sample lists about 260,000 clones; roughly 82% were seen once. Participants spanned ages about 18 to 100 years and resided in about two dozen US areas. Cohort placement rested on clinical history that participants reported themselves. This clonotype was sampled from a woman between 50 and 59 years old who had recovered from COVID-19. The sample consisted of PBMCs or T cells enriched from blood (not recorded which).

The chain's CDR3 is CASSQQGAQAGANVLTF. CDR3 nucleotides: TGTGCCAGCAGCCAACAGGGGGCGCAAGCGGGGGCCAACGTCCTGACTTTC. The V call is TRBV7-2, the J call TRBJ2-6; 9 bases are a match to TRBD1. Germline CDR1 reads SGHTA; CDR2 reads FQGNSA. CDR3 length: 17 amino acids. V shed 5 bases and J 4 bases; nucleotides not matched to a gene: 9.